One sample yielded the 4 T cell receptor beta chains listed below, sequenced in a study of chemoradiotherapy in HPV16-positive cancers. TCRdb's table, derived via immunoSEQ multiplex PCR, lists solely in-frame clones and lacks some. The sample table includes roughly 34 clones. Sequencing used tumor tissue, obtained from a patient who underwent chemoradiotherapy. Receptors were obtained from a human donor with HPV-associated anogenital cancer.

The J gene is TRBJ1-1, the V gene TRBV9; D might be TRBD1 (6 bases). This CDR3 contains 15 residues. V lost 4 bases, J lost 1 base, and 14 bases lay in between. The germline V gene encodes CDR1 SGDLS and CDR2 YYNGEE. The CDR3 region is CASSPRQVQNTEAFF. The CDR3 DNA reads TGTGCCAGCAGCCCCCGACAGGTTCAGAACACTGAAGCTTTCTTT.

The chain carries TRBV20-1 and TRBJ1-1; possibly TRBD1 for D (5 bases). The germline V gene has CDR1 DFQATT and CDR2 SNEGSKA (reference sequence). CDR3 length: 11 residues. The V gene lost 3 bases and the J gene lost 5 bases, with 7 bases spanning the gap. The CDR3 DNA reads as TGCAGTGCTAGGGAGGGGACTGAAGCTTTCTTT. Encoded protein: CSAREGTEAFF.

The V call is TRBV27, the J call TRBJ2-3; 10 bases align to TRBD1. V was pared by 4 bases and J by 4 bases, with 5 bases of the junction left unmatched. Germline assignment: CDR1 MNHEY and CDR2 SMNVEV (reference sequence). The CDR3 is made up of 15 amino acids. The CDR3 bases are TGTGCCAGCAGTTCGGGACAGGGGCAGCCAGATACGCAGTATTTT. This codes for CASSSGQGQPDTQYF.

This chain uses TRBV6-4 with TRBJ2-3; TRBD2 aligns across 11 bases. CDR3 length equals 17 residues. Germline V gene lookup returns CDR1 MRHNA and CDR2 SNTAGT. Trimming at V came to 0 bases and at J to 0 bases, leaving 2 bases not matched to a gene. CDR3 in amino acids: CASSDSSGGASTDTQYF. The CDR3 DNA reads TGTGCCAGCAGTGACTCTAGCGGGGGGGCCAGCACAGATACGCAGTATTTT.